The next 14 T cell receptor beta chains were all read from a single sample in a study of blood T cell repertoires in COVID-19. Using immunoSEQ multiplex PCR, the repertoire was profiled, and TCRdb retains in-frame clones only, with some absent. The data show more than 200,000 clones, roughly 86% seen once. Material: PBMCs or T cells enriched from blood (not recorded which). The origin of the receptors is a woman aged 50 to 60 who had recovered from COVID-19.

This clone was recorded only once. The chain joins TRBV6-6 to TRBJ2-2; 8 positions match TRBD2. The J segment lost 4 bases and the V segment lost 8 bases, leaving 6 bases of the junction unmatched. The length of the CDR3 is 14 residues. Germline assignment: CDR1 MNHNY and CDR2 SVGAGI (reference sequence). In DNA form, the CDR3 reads TGTGCCAGCGGAAGACTAGCGCCCACCGGGGAGCTGTTTTTT. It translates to CASGRLAPTGELFF.

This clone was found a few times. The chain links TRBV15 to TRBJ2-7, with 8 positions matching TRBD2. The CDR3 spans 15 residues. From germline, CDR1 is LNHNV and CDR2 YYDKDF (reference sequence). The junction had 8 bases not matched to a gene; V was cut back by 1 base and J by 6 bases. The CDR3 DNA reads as TGTGCCACCAGCAGAGGTACTAGCGGCGCCCTCGAGCAGTACTTC. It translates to CATSRGTSGALEQYF.

The DNA of the CDR3 is TGTGCCAGCAGCTTAAGCCGACAGCCCCAGCATTTT. This translates into CASSLSRQPQHF. The chain employs TRBV7-8 and TRBJ1-5, with no clear D. The CDR3 is 12 amino acids. Germline CDR1 and CDR2: SGHVS and FQNEAQ. V dropped 2 bases and J dropped 7 bases, with 6 bases sitting between them.

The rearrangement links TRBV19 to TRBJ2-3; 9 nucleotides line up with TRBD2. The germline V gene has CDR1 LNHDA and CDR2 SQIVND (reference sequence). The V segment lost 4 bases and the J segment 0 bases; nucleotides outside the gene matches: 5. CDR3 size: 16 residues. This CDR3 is CASSSRAGGSTDTQYF. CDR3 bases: TGTGCCAGTAGTAGTAGAGCGGGAGGTAGCACAGATACGCAGTATTTT.

The CDR3: CAWSVRGDGYTF. The CDR3 DNA follows: TGTGCCTGGAGTGTACGGGGAGATGGCTACACCTTC. The rearrangement links TRBV30 to TRBJ1-2, with D uncertain. The CDR3 contains 12 residues. The V end was cut by 0 bases, the J end by 6 bases, with 8 bases between. CDR1 and CDR2 from the germline V gene are GTSNPN and SVGIG (reference sequence). The full variable domain, rest sourced from reference TRBV30 and TRBJ1-2, is SQTIHQWPATLVQPVGSPLSLECTVEGTSNPNLYWYRQAAGRGLQLLFYSVGIGQISSEVPQNLSASRPQDRQFILSSKKLLLSDSGFYLCAWSVRGDGYTFGSGTRLTVV.

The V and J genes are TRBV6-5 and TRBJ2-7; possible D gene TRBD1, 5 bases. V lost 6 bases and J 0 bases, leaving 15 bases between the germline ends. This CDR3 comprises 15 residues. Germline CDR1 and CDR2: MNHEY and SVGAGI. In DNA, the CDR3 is TGTGCCAGCAGAAAAGACAGCGCTAGCTCCTACGAGCAGTACTTC. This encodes CASRKDSASSYEQYF.

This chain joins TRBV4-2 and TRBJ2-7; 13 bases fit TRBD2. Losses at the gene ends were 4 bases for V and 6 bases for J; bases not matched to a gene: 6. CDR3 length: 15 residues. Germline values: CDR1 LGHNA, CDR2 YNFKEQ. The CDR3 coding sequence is TGTGCCAGCAGCCTCCCCGGGACTAGCGGGACCGAGCAGTACTTC. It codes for CASSLPGTSGTEQYF.

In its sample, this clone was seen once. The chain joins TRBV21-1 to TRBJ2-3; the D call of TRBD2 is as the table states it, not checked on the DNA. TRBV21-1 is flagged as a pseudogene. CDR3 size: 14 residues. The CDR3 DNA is TGTGCCAGCAGCGGACGGGAGTCGTGGGATACGCAGTATTTT. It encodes CASSGRESWDTQYF.

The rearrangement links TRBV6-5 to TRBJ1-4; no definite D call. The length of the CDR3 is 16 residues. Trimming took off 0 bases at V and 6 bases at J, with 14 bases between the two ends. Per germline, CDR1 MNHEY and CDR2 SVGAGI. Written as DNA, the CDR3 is TGTGCCAGCAGTTACTCGGGCAGCTTCACGGATGAAAAACTGTTTTTT. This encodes CASSYSGSFTDEKLFF.

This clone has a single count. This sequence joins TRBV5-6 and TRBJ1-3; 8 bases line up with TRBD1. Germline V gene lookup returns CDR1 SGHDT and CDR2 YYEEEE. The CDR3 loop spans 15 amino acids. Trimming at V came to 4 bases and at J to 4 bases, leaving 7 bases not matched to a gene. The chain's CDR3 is CASSLTGGAGNTIYF. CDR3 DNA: TGTGCCAGCAGCCTCACAGGGGGAGCAGGAAACACCATATATTTT.

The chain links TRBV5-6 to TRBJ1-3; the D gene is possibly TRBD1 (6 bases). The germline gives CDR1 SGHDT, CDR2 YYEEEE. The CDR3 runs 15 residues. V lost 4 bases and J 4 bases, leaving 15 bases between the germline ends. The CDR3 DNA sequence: TGTGCCAGCAGCATGAACAGGGCTGGAGGAAACACCATATATTTT. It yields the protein CASSMNRAGGNTIYF.

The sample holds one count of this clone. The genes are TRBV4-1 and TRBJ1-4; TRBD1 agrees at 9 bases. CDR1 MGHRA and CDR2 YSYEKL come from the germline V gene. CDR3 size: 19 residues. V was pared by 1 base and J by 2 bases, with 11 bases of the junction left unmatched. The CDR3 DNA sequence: TGCGCCAGCAGCCAAGGGGGACAGGGATGGGTGGGGACTAATGAAAAACTGTTTTTT. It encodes CASSQGGQGWVGTNEKLFF.

The DNA for the CDR3 is TGTGCCAGCACTCGGTCCAGCACAGATACGCAGTATTTT. Protein: CASTRSSTDTQYF. This chain uses TRBV28 with TRBJ2-3, with D hard to call. V lost 7 bases, J lost 0 bases, and 8 bases lay in between. CDR3 length equals 13 residues. Looked up from germline, CDR1 is MDHEN and CDR2 is SYDVKM. The full variable domain, completed using reference TRBV28 and TRBJ2-3, is DVKVTQSSRYLVKRTGEKVFLECVQDMDHENMFWYRQDPGLGLRLIYFSYDVKMKEKGDIPEGYSVSREKKERFSLILESASTNQTSMYLCASTRSSTDTQYFGPGTRLTVL.

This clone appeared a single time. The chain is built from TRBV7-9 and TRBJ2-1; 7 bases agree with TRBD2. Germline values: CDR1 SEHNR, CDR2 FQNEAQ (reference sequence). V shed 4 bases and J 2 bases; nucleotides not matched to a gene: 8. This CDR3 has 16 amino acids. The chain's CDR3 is CASSSTSGEPYNEQFF. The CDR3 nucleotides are TGTGCCAGCAGCTCAACCAGCGGGGAGCCCTACAATGAGCAGTTCTTC.